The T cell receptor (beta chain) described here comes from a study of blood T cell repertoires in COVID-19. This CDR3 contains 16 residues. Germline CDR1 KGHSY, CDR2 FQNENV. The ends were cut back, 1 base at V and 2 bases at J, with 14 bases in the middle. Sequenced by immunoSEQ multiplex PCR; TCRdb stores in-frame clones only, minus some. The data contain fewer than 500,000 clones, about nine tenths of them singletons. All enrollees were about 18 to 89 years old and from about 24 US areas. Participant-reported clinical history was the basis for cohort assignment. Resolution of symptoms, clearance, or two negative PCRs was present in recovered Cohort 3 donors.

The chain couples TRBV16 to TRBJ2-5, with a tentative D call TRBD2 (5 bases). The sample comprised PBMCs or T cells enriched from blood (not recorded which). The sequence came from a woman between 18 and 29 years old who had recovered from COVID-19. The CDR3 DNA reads TGTGCCAGCAGCCAATTGAGACGAGGGTCTCAAGAGACCCAGTACTTC. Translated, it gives CASSQLRRGSQETQYF.